These 25 T cell receptor beta chains originate from one sample sequenced in a study of identical twins. TCRdb re-analysed the 5' RACE reads in MiXCR, keeping a single row per CDR3 protein. The repertoire holds some 1,600,000 distinct CDR3 sequences, 25% to 35% seen once, with about 0.25% in the top ten. The sample taken for sequencing was cord blood. Receptor source: a newborn girl in good health.

A few counts support this clonotype. The chain joins TRBV20-1 to TRBJ2-7, with 12 bases matching TRBD2. V lost 6 bases, J lost 2 bases, and 5 bases stayed unmatched. The length of the CDR3 is 14 residues. Germline V gene sequence: CDR1 DFQATT, CDR2 SNEGSKA (reference sequence). CDR3 nucleotides: TGCAGTGCCCAGCGGACTAGCGGGACCTACGAGCAGTACTTC. Amino acid sequence: CSAQRTSGTYEQYF.

Concerning this clonotype itself: One junction end disagrees with the germline gene, perhaps due to a read error. The rearrangement uses TRBV20-1 and TRBJ2-3; TRBD2 matches 7 bases. This CDR3 is 14 amino acids long. Per germline, CDR1 DFQATT and CDR2 SNEGSKA (reference sequence). The CDR3 bases are TGCAGTACCCGACTAGCAGGCGGCACAGATACGCAGTCTTTT. Protein sequence: CSTRLAGGTDTQSF.

A few counts support this clonotype. V and J are TRBV6-1 and TRBJ2-3; weak D call: TRBD2 (7 bases). Trimming removed 9 bases at V and 6 bases at J, with 16 bases between. The CDR3 sequence is 13 residues long. Germline CDR1 reads MNHNS; CDR2 reads SASEGT. The CDR3, as DNA: TGTGCCAGTACTCCCGGGGGGCGCGATACGCAGTATTTT. It specifies CASTPGGRDTQYF.

V and J are TRBV28 and TRBJ2-4, with 11 bases aligning to TRBD2. The CDR3 runs 13 residues. In germline, CDR1 is MDHEN, CDR2 SYDVKM. V trimming: 5 bases; J trimming: 13 bases; junction bases outside the gene matches: 7. The CDR3 bases are TGTGCCAGCAGTACGGAACTAGCGGGAGAGCAGTACTTC. Translated, it gives CASSTELAGEQYF.

This clonotype was found a few times. The J gene is TRBJ2-3, the V gene TRBV7-2; tentatively, D is TRBD2 (5 bases). The CDR3 length is 14 residues. The germline gives CDR1 SGHTA, CDR2 FQGNSA. V gave up 8 bases and J gave up 4 bases, with 16 bases separating them. This CDR3 reads CASSGSAFPDTQYF. DNA of the CDR3: TGTGCCAGCTCCGGTAGCGCCTTCCCAGATACGCAGTATTTT.

This chain connects TRBV5-1 to TRBJ2-3; TRBD2 agrees at 10 bases. Germline CDR1 and CDR2: SGHRS and YFSETQ. The CDR3 length is 17 residues. V shed 2 bases, J shed 6 bases, and the junction held 12 bases outside the gene matches. The CDR3 nucleotides read TGCGCCAGCAGCTTAGGCGGTAGCGGGAGGCCTATGGATACGCAGTATTTT. Translated, it gives CASSLGGSGRPMDTQYF.

This clonotype has only a few counts. The chain carries TRBV5-6 and TRBJ1-2; no definite D call. From germline, CDR1 is SGHDT and CDR2 YYEEEE. The CDR3 loop spans 12 amino acids. With 3 bases removed from V and 5 bases from J, the gap between germline ends came to 8 bases. The CDR3: CASSWATYGYTF. In DNA form, the CDR3 reads TGTGCCAGCAGCTGGGCGACATATGGCTACACCTTC.

J is TRBJ2-1 and V is TRBV11-2; TRBD1 is a possible D gene (6 bases). V was pared by 11 bases and J by 6 bases, with 17 bases between. Germline CDR1 reads SGHAT; CDR2 reads FQNNGV. This CDR3 comprises 13 residues. The CDR3 is CAGRGGQSNEQFF. The CDR3 DNA reads as TGTGCCGGTCGCGGAGGACAGAGCAATGAGCAGTTCTTC.

This clonotype was seen a handful of times. The chain recombines TRBV15 with TRBJ2-7; D perhaps matches TRBD1 (5 bases). The CDR3 runs 13 residues. V gave up 1 base and J gave up 3 bases, with 7 bases separating them. Germline assignment: CDR1 LNHNV and CDR2 YYDKDF (reference sequence). The DNA of the CDR3 is TGTGCCACCAGCAGAGCGACAGTCTACGAGCAGTACTTC. It codes for CATSRATVYEQYF.

This clonotype was counted ten times or more. The chain couples TRBV6-5 to TRBJ2-7; possible D gene TRBD2, 6 bases. V was clipped by 1 base and J by 4 bases, with 14 bases between them. Germline CDR1 MNHEY, CDR2 SVGAGI. This CDR3 region has 15 residues. The CDR3 DNA follows: TGTGCCAGCAGTTACTTCGGGGGACGGATTTACGAGCAGTACTTC. Residues: CASSYFGGRIYEQYF.

The chain combines TRBV10-3 with TRBJ2-5, with 8 nucleotides matching TRBD2. Germline V gene data show CDR1 as ENHRY and CDR2 as SYGVKD. J gave up 3 bases and V 6 bases, and 12 bases lay outside the gene matches. The CDR3 runs 16 residues. This CDR3 reads CAISDRGGPGEETQYF. The CDR3, as DNA: TGTGCCATCAGCGACCGGGGGGGCCCGGGGGAAGAGACCCAGTACTTC.

The V call is TRBV7-2, the J call TRBJ2-7; D perhaps matches TRBD2 (6 bases). V was clipped by 0 bases and J by 5 bases, with 17 bases between them. This CDR3 has 16 residues. In germline, CDR1 is SGHTA, CDR2 FQGNSA. As DNA, the CDR3 is TGTGCCAGCAGCTTAGCGATACGGGGGAGTCTGAACGAGCAGTACTTC. It codes for CASSLAIRGSLNEQYF.

V is TRBV4-1 and J is TRBJ2-5; D unresolved. Germline-derived CDR1 and CDR2 are MGHRA and YSYEKL. Trimming pared 0 bases from V and 2 bases from J, leaving 10 bases between. This CDR3 spans 15 amino acids. The CDR3 sequence is CASSQEPFRQETQYF. The CDR3 region has the DNA TGCGCCAGCAGCCAAGAGCCCTTTCGGCAAGAGACCCAGTACTTC.

This clonotype was counted only a few times. This chain joins TRBV20-1 and TRBJ1-4, with D perhaps matching TRBD1 (5 bases). Deletions cut 6 bases from V and 3 bases from J, with 11 bases between. Germline-derived CDR1 and CDR2 are DFQATT and SNEGSKA (reference sequence). This CDR3 spans 13 amino acids. CDR3 nucleotides: TGCAGTGCGGTCGGAGGGGCTAATGAAAAACTGTTTTTT. Translated, it gives CSAVGGANEKLFF.

The chain carries TRBV19 and TRBJ2-1, with 10 nucleotides matching TRBD2. The CDR3 loop spans 16 amino acids. J gave up 2 bases and V 3 bases, and 4 bases lay outside the gene matches. Germline V gene lookup returns CDR1 LNHDA and CDR2 SQIVND (reference sequence). CDR3 residues: CASSMAGLAAYNEQFF. The DNA for the CDR3 is TGTGCCAGTAGTATGGCCGGACTAGCGGCCTACAATGAGCAGTTCTTC.

This clonotype was seen repeatedly, ten times or more. The chain carries TRBV6-5 and TRBJ1-2; weak D call: TRBD1 (6 bases). The germline V and J ends were trimmed by 6 bases and 4 bases, with 12 bases remaining between them. CDR3 length: 13 amino acids. Germline CDR1 is MNHEY and CDR2 is SVGAGI. The DNA for the CDR3 is TGTGCCAGCAGGAGGGACACTCTCTATGGCTACACCTTC. Its protein product is CASRRDTLYGYTF.

This clonotype was counted a few times. The chain combines TRBV6-5 with TRBJ2-5; D is unclear. The CDR3 totals 14 residues. Per the germline V gene, CDR1 is MNHEY and CDR2 is SVGAGI. Trimming pared 0 bases from V and 11 bases from J, leaving 16 bases between. CDR3: CASSYSRAGNQQYF. The CDR3 region has the DNA TGTGCCAGCAGTTACTCAAGGGCAGGCAATCAGCAGTACTTC.

Details on this clonotype: A much larger clone differs from this one at a single base, so this may be a read error. The chain is built from TRBV6-1 and TRBJ2-1, with TRBD2 identical over 9 bases. The end of the DNA fits TRBJ2-7 better, so the J call may be wrong. Germline V lookup: CDR1 MNHNS, CDR2 SASEGT. The CDR3 is made up of 15 amino acids. The CDR3 region is CASSDSGSSYNEQYF. CDR3 coding DNA: TGTGCCAGCAGTGATAGCGGGAGCTCCTACAATGAGCAGTACTTC.

This sequence joins TRBV7-9 and TRBJ1-2; D gene ambiguous. CDR1 is SEHNR and CDR2 is FQNEAQ in the germline V gene (reference sequence). V lost 3 bases, J lost 4 bases, and 9 bases lay in between. The CDR3 contains 13 residues. CDR3 protein: CASSFAASYGYTF. As DNA, the CDR3 is TGTGCCAGCAGCTTCGCGGCAAGCTATGGCTACACCTTC. Full variable domain (outside the CDR3, taken from reference TRBV7-9 and TRBJ1-2): DTGVSQNPRHKITKRGQNVTFRCDPISEHNRLYWYRQTLGQGPEFLTYFQNEAQLEKSRLLSDRFSAERPKGSFSTLEIQRTEQGDSAMYLCASSFAASYGYTFGSGTRLTVV.

This clonotype occurred a few times. The chain has TRBV5-1 and TRBJ2-7; TRBD2 might be the D (7 bases). Germline loops: CDR1 SGHRS, CDR2 YFSETQ. Trimming took off 4 bases at V and 0 bases at J, with 14 bases between the two ends. The CDR3 is 15 residues long. The CDR3 sequence: CASSPGGHGSYEQYF. As DNA, the CDR3 is TGCGCCAGCAGCCCGGGGGGACACGGCTCCTACGAGCAGTACTTC.

This clonotype was picked up a small number of times. V usage is TRBV28 and J usage is TRBJ1-4; a weak D match, TRBD1 (5 bases). V was clipped by 4 bases and J by 7 bases, with 16 bases between them. There are 15 residues in the CDR3. The germline gives CDR1 MDHEN, CDR2 SYDVKM. The CDR3 bases are TGTGCCAGCAGTTATCAGGCAGCCGGGGGTGAAAAACTGTTTTTT. Its translation: CASSYQAAGGEKLFF.

This clonotype has only a few counts. This chain uses TRBV6-2 or TRBV6-3 with TRBJ2-1, with 9 bases fitting TRBD2. Germline CDR1 reads MNHEY; CDR2 reads SVGEGT. Trimming cost V 5 bases and J 2 bases; bases outside gene matches: 4. CDR3 length equals 15 residues. As DNA, the CDR3 is TGTGCCAGCAGTATTCGCGGGAGGGCCTACAATGAGCAGTTCTTC. It codes for CASSIRGRAYNEQFF.

At least ten counts were recorded for this clonotype. The chain couples TRBV5-1 to TRBJ2-1, with D tentatively TRBD2 (6 bases). Trimming left V 0 bases short and J 5 bases short, with 12 bases between. This CDR3 spans 15 amino acids. Germline CDR1 reads SGHRS; CDR2 reads YFSETQ. The CDR3, as DNA: TGCGCCAGCAGCTTGGTGGGACTCACACACAATGAGCAGTTCTTC. This sequence encodes CASSLVGLTHNEQFF.

The V call is TRBV4-2, the J call TRBJ2-1; TRBD2 is a possible D gene (6 bases). The germline V gene encodes CDR1 LGHNA and CDR2 YNFKEQ. Trimming took 0 bases from V and 8 from J, leaving 14 bases between them. The CDR3 is 15 residues long. The CDR3 DNA follows: TGTGCCAGCAGCCAAGATGGGCGGCGGGGCGATGAGCAGTTCTTC. It translates to CASSQDGRRGDEQFF.

The V and J genes are TRBV6-1 and TRBJ1-4; possibly TRBD1 for D (6 bases). Per germline, CDR1 MNHNS and CDR2 SASEGT. The CDR3 extends over 17 amino acids. Trimming took 6 bases from V and 2 from J, leaving 19 bases between them. CDR3 region: CASSPGRWGRTNEKLFF. The CDR3 DNA reads TGTGCCAGCAGCCCCGGGCGGTGGGGGCGGACTAATGAAAAACTGTTTTTT.